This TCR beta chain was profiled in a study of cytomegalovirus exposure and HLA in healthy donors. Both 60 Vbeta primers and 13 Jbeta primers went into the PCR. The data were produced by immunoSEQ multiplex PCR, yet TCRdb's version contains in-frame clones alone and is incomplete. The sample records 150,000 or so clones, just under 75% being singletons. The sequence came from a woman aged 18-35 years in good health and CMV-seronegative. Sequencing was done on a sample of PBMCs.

CDR3 protein: CASSDRLSSGGPYEQYV. The CDR3 DNA is TGTGCCAGCAGTGACCGGCTCAGCTCGGGAGGCCCCTACGAGCAGTACGTC. The V gene is TRBV6-1, the J gene TRBJ2-7, with 7 bases that match TRBD2. The CDR3 has 17 residues. The germline V gene has CDR1 MNHNS and CDR2 SASEGT. With V trimmed by 3 bases and J by 2 bases, 13 bases remained unmatched.